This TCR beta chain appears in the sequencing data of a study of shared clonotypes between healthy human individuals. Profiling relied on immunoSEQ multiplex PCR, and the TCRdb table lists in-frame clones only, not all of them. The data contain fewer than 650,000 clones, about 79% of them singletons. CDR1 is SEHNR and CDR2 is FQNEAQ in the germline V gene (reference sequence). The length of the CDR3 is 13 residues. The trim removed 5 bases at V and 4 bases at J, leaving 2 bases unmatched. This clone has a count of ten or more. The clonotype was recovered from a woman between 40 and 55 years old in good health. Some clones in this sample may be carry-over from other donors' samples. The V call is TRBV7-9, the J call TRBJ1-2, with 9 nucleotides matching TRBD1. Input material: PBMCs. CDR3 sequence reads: CASSVQGAYGYTF. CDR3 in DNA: TGTGCCAGCAGCGTACAGGGGGCCTATGGCTACACCTTC.